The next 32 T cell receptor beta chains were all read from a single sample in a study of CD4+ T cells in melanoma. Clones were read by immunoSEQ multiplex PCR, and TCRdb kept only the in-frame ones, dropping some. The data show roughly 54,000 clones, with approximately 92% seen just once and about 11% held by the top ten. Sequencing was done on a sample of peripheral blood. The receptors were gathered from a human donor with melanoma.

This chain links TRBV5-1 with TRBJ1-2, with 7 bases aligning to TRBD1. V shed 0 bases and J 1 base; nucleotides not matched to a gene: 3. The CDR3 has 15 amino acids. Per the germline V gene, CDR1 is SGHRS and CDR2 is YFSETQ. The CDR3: CASSLAGGDNYGYTF. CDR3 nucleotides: TGCGCCAGCAGCTTGGCAGGGGGGGATAACTATGGCTACACCTTC.

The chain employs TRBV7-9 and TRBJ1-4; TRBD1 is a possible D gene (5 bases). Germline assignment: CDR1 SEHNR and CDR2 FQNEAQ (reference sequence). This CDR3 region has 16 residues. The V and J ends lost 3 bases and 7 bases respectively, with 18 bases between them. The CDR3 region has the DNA TGTGCCAGCAGCTTGACCACAGGAGGTTTTTCTGAAAAACTGTTTTTT. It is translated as CASSLTTGGFSEKLFF. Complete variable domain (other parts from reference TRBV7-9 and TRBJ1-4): DTGVSQNPRHKITKRGQNVTFRCDPISEHNRLYWYRQTLGQGPEFLTYFQNEAQLEKSRLLSDRFSAERPKGSFSTLEIQRTEQGDSAMYLCASSLTTGGFSEKLFFGSGTQLSVL.

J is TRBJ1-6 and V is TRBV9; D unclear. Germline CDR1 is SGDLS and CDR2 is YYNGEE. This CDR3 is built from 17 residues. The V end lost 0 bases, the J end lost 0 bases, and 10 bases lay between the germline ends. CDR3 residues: CASSVAERSSYNSPLHF. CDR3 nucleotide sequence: TGTGCCAGCAGCGTAGCTGAGAGGAGCTCCTATAATTCACCCCTCCACTTT.

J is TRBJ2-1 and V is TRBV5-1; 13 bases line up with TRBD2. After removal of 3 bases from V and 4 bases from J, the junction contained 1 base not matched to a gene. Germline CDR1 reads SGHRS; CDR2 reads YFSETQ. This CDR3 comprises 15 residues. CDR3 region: CASSSGLAGYNEQFF. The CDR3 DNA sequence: TGCGCCAGCAGCTCGGGACTAGCGGGGTACAATGAGCAGTTCTTC.

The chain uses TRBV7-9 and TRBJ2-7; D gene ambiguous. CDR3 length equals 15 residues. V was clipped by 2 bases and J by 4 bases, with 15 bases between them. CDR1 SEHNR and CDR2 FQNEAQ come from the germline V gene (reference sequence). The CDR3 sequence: CASSLPSGGKYEQYF. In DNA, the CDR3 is TGTGCCAGCAGCTTACCCAGTGGTGGGAAGTACGAGCAGTACTTC.

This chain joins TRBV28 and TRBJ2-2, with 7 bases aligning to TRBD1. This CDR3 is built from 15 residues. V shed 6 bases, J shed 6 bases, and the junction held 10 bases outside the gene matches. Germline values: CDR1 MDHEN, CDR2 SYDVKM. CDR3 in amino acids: CASSPGDRSAGELFF. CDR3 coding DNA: TGTGCCAGCAGCCCAGGGGACAGAAGCGCCGGGGAGCTGTTTTTT. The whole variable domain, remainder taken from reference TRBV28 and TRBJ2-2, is DVKVTQSSRYLVKRTGEKVFLECVQDMDHENMFWYRQDPGLGLRLIYFSYDVKMKEKGDIPEGYSVSREKKERFSLILESASTNQTSMYLCASSPGDRSAGELFFGEGSRLTVL.

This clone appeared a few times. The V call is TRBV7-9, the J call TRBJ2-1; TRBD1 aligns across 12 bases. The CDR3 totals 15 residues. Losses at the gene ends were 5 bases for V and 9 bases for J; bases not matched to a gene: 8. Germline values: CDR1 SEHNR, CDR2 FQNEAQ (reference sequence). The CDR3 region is CASSPTGQGAGEQFF. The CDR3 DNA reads TGTGCCAGCAGCCCCACGGGACAGGGGGCCGGTGAGCAGTTCTTC.

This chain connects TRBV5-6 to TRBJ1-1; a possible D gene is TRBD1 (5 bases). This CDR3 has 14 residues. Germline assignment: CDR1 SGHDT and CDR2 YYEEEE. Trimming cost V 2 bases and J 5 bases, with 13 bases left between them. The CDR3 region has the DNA TGTGCCAGCAGCTTCTCGCAGGGAGCGACTGAAGCTTTCTTT. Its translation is CASSFSQGATEAFF.

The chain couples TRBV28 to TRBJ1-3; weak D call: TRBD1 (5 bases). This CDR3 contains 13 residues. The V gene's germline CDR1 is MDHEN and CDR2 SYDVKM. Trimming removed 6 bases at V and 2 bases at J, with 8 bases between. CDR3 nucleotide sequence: TGTGCCAGCAGGCGAGGGGCTGGAAACACCATATATTTT. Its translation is CASRRGAGNTIYF.

CDR3 amino acids: CASSLGAGGTRYGYTF. DNA for the CDR3: TGTGCCAGCAGCTTGGGTGCAGGGGGAACCCGCTATGGCTACACCTTC. This chain joins TRBV5-4 and TRBJ1-2; 7 nucleotides line up with TRBD1. Unmatched junction bases numbered 9, after V lost 0 bases and J lost 4 bases. The CDR3 is made up of 16 amino acids. Germline CDR1 is SGHNT and CDR2 is YYREEE (reference sequence).

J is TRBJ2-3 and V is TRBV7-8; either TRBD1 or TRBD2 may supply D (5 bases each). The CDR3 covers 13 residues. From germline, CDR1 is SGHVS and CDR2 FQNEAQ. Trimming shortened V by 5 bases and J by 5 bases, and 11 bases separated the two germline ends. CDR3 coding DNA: TGTGCCAGCAGCCGAGTGGGGGTAGATACGCAGTATTTT. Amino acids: CASSRVGVDTQYF.

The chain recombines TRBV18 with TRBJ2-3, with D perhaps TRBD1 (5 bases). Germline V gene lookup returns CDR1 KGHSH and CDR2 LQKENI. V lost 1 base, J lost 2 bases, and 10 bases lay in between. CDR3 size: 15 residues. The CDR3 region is CASSPRQILTDTQYF. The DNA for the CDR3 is TGTGCCAGCTCACCACGACAGATACTCACAGATACGCAGTATTTT.

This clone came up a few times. CDR3 sequence reads: CASSLDSTNQPQHF. The DNA of the CDR3 is TGCGCCAGCAGCTTGGACAGTACCAATCAGCCCCAGCATTTT. The chain couples TRBV5-1 to TRBJ1-5, with no clear D. The V and J ends lost 0 bases and 3 bases respectively, with 7 bases between them. The CDR3 runs 14 residues. The germline gives CDR1 SGHRS, CDR2 YFSETQ.

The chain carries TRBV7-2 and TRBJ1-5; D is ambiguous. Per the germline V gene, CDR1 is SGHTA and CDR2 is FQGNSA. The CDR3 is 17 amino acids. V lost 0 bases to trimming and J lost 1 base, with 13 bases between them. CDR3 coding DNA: TGTGCCAGCAGCTTAGCCCTCCGGACGGAGAGCAATCAGCCCCAGCATTTT. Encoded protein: CASSLALRTESNQPQHF.

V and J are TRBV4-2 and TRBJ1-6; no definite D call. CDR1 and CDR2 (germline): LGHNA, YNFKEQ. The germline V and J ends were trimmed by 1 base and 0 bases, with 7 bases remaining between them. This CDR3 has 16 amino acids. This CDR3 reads CASSQGPDSYNSPLHF. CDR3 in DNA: TGTGCCAGCAGCCAAGGTCCCGACTCCTATAATTCACCCCTCCACTTT.

The CDR3 protein is CASSAGWESSYNEQFF. As DNA, the CDR3 is TGCGCCAGCAGCGCAGGATGGGAGAGCTCCTACAATGAGCAGTTCTTC. V and J are TRBV5-1 and TRBJ2-1; tentative D call: TRBD2 (5 bases). V lost 4 bases, J lost 0 bases, and 14 bases lay in between. Germline V gene sequence: CDR1 SGHRS, CDR2 YFSETQ. The CDR3 consists of 16 residues.

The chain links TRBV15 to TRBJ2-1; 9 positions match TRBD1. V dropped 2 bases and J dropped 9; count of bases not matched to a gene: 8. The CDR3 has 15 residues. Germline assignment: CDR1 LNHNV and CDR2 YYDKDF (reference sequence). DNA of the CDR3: TGTGCCACCAGCAGAACCGGGACAGGGACGGGTGAGCAGTTCTTC. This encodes CATSRTGTGTGEQFF. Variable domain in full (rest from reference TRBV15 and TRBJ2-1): DAMVIQNPRYQVTQFGKPVTLSCSQTLNHNVMYWYQQKSSQAPKLLFHYYDKDFNNEADTPDNFQSRRPNTSFCFLDIRSPGLGDTAMYLCATSRTGTGTGEQFFGPGTRLTVL.

This chain's CDR3 is CASSHGQEKIDYGYTF. As DNA, the CDR3 is TGTGCCAGCAGCCACGGACAGGAGAAGATTGACTATGGCTACACCTTC. The rearrangement joins TRBV4-2 to TRBJ1-2; 7 bases map to TRBD1. V dropped 3 bases and J dropped 3; count of bases not matched to a gene: 10. The CDR3 covers 16 residues. In germline, CDR1 is LGHNA, CDR2 YNFKEQ.

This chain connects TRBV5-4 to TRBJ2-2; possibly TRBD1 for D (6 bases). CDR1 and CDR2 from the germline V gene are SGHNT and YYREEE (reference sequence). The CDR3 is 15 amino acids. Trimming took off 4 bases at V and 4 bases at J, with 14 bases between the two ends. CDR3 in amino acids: CASSTDRSLTGELFF. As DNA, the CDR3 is TGTGCCAGCAGCACGGACAGAAGCCTCACCGGGGAGCTGTTTTTT.

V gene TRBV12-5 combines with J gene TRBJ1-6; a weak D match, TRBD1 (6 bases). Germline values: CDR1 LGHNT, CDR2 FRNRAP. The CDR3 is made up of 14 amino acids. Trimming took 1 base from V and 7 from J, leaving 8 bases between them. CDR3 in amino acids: CASGLGQVNSPLHF. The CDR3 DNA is TGTGCTAGTGGTTTGGGACAGGTGAATTCACCCCTCCACTTT.

The CDR3 nucleotides are TGTGCCAGCACGGACAGTCCTTCGAACACTGAAGCTTTCTTT. This gives the protein CASTDSPSNTEAFF. The rearrangement joins TRBV25-1 to TRBJ1-1; weak D call: TRBD1 (6 bases). The germline V gene encodes CDR1 MGHDK and CDR2 SYGVNS. V dropped 7 bases and J dropped 1 base, with 13 bases sitting between them. This CDR3 is 14 amino acids long.

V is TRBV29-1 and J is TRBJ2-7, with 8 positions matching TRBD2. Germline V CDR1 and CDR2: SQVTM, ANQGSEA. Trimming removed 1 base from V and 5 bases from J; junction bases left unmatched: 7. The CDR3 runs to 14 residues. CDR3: CSVEAGRGGNEQYF. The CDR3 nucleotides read TGCAGCGTTGAAGCTGGACGGGGGGGGAACGAGCAGTACTTC.

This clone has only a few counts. In DNA, the CDR3 is TGTGCCAGCAGTTACTCAATAGGGGATTTGGATGGCTACACCTTC. Translated, it gives CASSYSIGDLDGYTF. V and J are TRBV6-5 and TRBJ1-2; tentatively, D is TRBD1 (5 bases). In germline, CDR1 is MNHEY, CDR2 SVGAGI. Trimming removed 0 bases at V and 6 bases at J, with 14 bases between. This CDR3 contains 15 residues.

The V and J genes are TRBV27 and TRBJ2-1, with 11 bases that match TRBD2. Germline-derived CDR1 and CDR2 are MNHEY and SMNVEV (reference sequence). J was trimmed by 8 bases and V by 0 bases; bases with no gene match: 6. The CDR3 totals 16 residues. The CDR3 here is CASSLSSLAGEHEQFF. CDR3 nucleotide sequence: TGTGCCAGCAGTTTATCCTCACTAGCGGGGGAGCATGAGCAGTTCTTC.

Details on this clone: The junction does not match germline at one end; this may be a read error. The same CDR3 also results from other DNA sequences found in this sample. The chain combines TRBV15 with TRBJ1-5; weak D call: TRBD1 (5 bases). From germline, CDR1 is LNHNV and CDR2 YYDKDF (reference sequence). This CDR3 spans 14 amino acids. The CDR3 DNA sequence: TGTGCCACCAGTAGAGAGGGGAGCAATCAGCCCCAGCATTTT. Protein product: CATSREGSNQPQHF.

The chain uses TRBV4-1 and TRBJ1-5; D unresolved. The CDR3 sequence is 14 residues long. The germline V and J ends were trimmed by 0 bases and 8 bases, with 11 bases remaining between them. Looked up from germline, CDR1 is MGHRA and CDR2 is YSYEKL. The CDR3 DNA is TGCGCCAGCAGCCAAGATAGTGGAATGGAGCCCCAGCATTTT. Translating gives CASSQDSGMEPQHF.

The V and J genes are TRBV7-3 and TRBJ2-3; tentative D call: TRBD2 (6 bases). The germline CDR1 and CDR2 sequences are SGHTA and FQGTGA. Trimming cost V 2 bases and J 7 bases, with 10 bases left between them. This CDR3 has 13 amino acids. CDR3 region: CASSLGGTNTQYF. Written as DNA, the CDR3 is TGTGCCAGCAGCTTAGGAGGGACCAATACGCAGTATTTT.

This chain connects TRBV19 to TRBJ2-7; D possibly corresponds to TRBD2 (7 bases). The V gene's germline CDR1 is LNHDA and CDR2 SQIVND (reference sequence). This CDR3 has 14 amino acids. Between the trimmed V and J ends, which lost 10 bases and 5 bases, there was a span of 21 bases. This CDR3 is CATKTRAGANEQYF. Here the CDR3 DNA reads TGTGCCACCAAGACACGGGCGGGGGCCAACGAGCAGTACTTC.

CDR3 amino acids: CASSTSGGAFYGYTF. Written as DNA, the CDR3 is TGTGCCAGCAGCACCTCAGGGGGGGCGTTCTATGGCTACACCTTC. The rearrangement links TRBV5-4 to TRBJ1-2; TRBD1 matches 7 bases. Trimming removed 4 bases from V and 4 bases from J; junction bases left unmatched: 10. The germline gives CDR1 SGHNT, CDR2 YYREEE (reference sequence). This CDR3 has 15 amino acids.

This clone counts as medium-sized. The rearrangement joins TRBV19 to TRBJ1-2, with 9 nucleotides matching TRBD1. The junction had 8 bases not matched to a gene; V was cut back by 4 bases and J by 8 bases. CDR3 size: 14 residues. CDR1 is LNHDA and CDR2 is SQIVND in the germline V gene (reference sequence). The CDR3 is CASSTDRGLEGYTF. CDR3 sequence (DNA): TGTGCCAGTAGTACGGACAGGGGCCTCGAGGGCTACACCTTC.

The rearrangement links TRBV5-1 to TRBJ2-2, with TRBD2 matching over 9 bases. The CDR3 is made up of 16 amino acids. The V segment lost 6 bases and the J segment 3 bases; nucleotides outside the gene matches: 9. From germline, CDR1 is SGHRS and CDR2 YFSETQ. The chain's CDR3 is CASISGGFSDTGELFF. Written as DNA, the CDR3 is TGCGCCAGCATCAGCGGGGGGTTTTCGGACACCGGGGAGCTGTTTTTT.

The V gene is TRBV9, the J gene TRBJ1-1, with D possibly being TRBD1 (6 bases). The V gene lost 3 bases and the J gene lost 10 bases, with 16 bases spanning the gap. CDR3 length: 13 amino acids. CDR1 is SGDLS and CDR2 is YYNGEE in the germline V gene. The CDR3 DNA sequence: TGTGCCAGCAGCGGGGTGGGGGGCGTGAGAGCTTTCTTT. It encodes CASSGVGGVRAFF.